This is a list of T cell receptor beta chains from one sample in a study of T-cell reconstitution after alpha-beta-depleted transplantation in children. TCRdb reprocessed the PCR reads with MiXCR, giving one entry per CDR3 protein. The data contain 450,000 to 600,000 distinct CDR3 sequences, 13% of them seen just once; the ten biggest clones take up roughly 2.3%. The specimen comprised PBMCs, mostly from graft donor cells, sampled 360 days after TCRalphabeta/CD19-depleted stem cell transplant. Receptors originate from a male patient aged 10-17 years who had a stem cell transplant for acute myeloid leukemia, so the T cells may come from the graft donor. Both conserved end residues are trimmed from each CDR3. The order of the fields is J gene, V gene, CDR3 protein.

J: TRBJ1-4; V: TRBV15; CDR3: ATGSGYEKLF
J: TRBJ2-2; V: TRBV9; CDR3: ASSAYRLYDGELF
J: TRBJ2-7; V: TRBV29-1; CDR3: SVRPDFGGAGGPPYEQY
J: TRBJ2-5; V: TRBV4-3; CDR3: ASSQEGLAGGPSETQY
J: TRBJ2-7; V: TRBV27; CDR3: ASTTGTGGQQY
J: TRBJ2-7; V: TRBV29-1; CDR3: SVAGNEQY
J: TRBJ2-7; V: TRBV27; CDR3: ASSFRLAGGSSYEQY
J: TRBJ1-2; V: TRBV29-1; CDR3: SVLRRSEALPNYGYT
J: TRBJ2-3; V: TRBV10-2; CDR3: ASSPPGEADTQY
J: TRBJ2-3; V: TRBV11-1; CDR3: ASKTSGKTDTQY
J: TRBJ1-2; V: TRBV6-1; CDR3: ASSEGTGYT
J: TRBJ2-5; V: TRBV5-1; CDR3: ASSPGRPIQETQY
J: TRBJ2-7; V: TRBV25-1; CDR3: ASSEWSLAGEQY
J: TRBJ2-7; V: TRBV13; CDR3: ASAWYPGLAVRRDEQY
J: TRBJ1-5; V: TRBV20-1; CDR3: SASAGSNQPQH
J: TRBJ2-5; V: TRBV7-3; CDR3: ASSLDLRETQY
J: TRBJ2-3; V: TRBV12-3/TRBV12-4; CDR3: ASSLPRDPQSDTQY
J: TRBJ2-5; V: TRBV9; CDR3: ASSARPGLAGAGRETQY
J: TRBJ2-7; V: TRBV29-1; CDR3: SVTGQGLLREQY
J: TRBJ2-3; V: TRBV29-1; CDR3: STYGGSTDTQY
J: TRBJ2-7; V: TRBV5-1; CDR3: ASSVQDKGLYEQY
J: TRBJ2-3; V: TRBV20-1; CDR3: SASVGTSDTDTQY
J: TRBJ2-7; V: TRBV2; CDR3: ASRRHGSYEQY
J: TRBJ1-1; V: TRBV29-1; CDR3: SELTGGHTEAF
J: TRBJ1-1; V: TRBV28; CDR3: ASSSDRGRITQTGYTEAF
J: TRBJ2-3; V: TRBV7-9; CDR3: ASSLEQIGTDTQY
J: TRBJ1-4; V: TRBV29-1; CDR3: SVWTEKLF
J: TRBJ2-7; V: TRBV3-1; CDR3: ASSPTSYYEQY
J: TRBJ1-1; V: TRBV4-1; CDR3: ASSQGGQGRSAEAF
J: TRBJ1-5; V: TRBV30; CDR3: AWRKGNQPQH
J: TRBJ2-2; V: TRBV4-1; CDR3: ASSQVGLNTGELF
J: TRBJ2-1; V: TRBV20-1; CDR3: SARDVTGYNEQF
J: TRBJ1-1; V: TRBV11-2; CDR3: ASSLGEGYGNTEAF
J: TRBJ2-6; V: TRBV28; CDR3: ASRTGGEGLGANVLT
J: TRBJ2-7; V: TRBV7-3; CDR3: ASTPGYSGVSYEQY
J: TRBJ2-7; V: TRBV13; CDR3: ASSLVGTSWYEQY
J: TRBJ2-2; V: TRBV4-2; CDR3: ASSHPASGELF
J: TRBJ1-1; V: TRBV27; CDR3: ASSSPSDREGEAF
J: TRBJ2-3; V: TRBV20-1; CDR3: SAKILAGAPDTQY
J: TRBJ2-1; V: TRBV7-9; CDR3: ASRSGNEQF
J: TRBJ1-1; V: TRBV12-3/TRBV12-4; CDR3: ASSLAGVLNTEAF
J: TRBJ2-2; V: TRBV7-9; CDR3: ASSLEQVNTGELF
J: TRBJ2-7; V: TRBV10-3; CDR3: AFQTDSYEQY
J: TRBJ2-1; V: TRBV7-3; CDR3: ASSLSLGGPYNEQF
J: TRBJ2-3; V: TRBV21-1; CDR3: ASSTEGAGGPTDTQY
J: TRBJ2-6; V: TRBV7-2; CDR3: ASSLVAGVNVLT
J: TRBJ2-3; V: TRBV11-2; CDR3: ASSLDPGLGTDTQY
J: TRBJ2-7; V: TRBV12-3/TRBV12-4; CDR3: ASSLMGFGNEQY
J: TRBJ2-1; V: TRBV12-3/TRBV12-4; CDR3: ASSLPSGERSSYNEQF
J: TRBJ2-7; V: TRBV14; CDR3: ASSRASFSYEQY